One and the same sample provided the 25 T cell receptor beta chains below, sequenced in a study of beta chain features in type 1 diabetes. Findings of the study overall: There was a moderate but significant shortening of TCRB CDR3s in all four CD4+ subsets of Type 1 diabetes patients.

Their antigens remain unidentified. Sequencing targeted expressed TCRB transcripts, as all isolated RNA had been reverse transcribed. Only in-frame clones appear in the TCRdb table, and some are missing; sequencing was by immunoSEQ multiplex PCR. The sample lists roughly 340,000 clones, around an eighth occurring once. The sequenced sample was naive CD4+ T cells from blood. The receptors originated from a woman aged 18 to 35 with type 1 diabetes.

This chain links TRBV5-1 with TRBJ2-7, with 8 bases identical to TRBD1. Trimming at V came to 4 bases and at J to 7 bases, leaving 10 bases not matched to a gene. CDR1 SGHRS and CDR2 YFSETQ come from the germline V gene. The CDR3 covers 14 residues. The CDR3 here is CASSTRTGTDEQYF. The CDR3 DNA is TGCGCCAGCAGCACCCGGACAGGGACTGATGAGCAGTACTTC.

The table lists this clone with a few counts. This sequence joins TRBV19 and TRBJ2-1, with D possibly being TRBD2 (6 bases). The V gene's germline CDR1 is LNHDA and CDR2 SQIVND (reference sequence). The CDR3 loop spans 19 amino acids. Trimming cost V 6 bases and J 0 bases, with 24 bases left between them. The DNA for the CDR3 is TGTGCCAGTAGGCCCGCGGTGGGGCGGCGGGGCGGCTCCTACAATGAGCAGTTCTTC. Translating gives CASRPAVGRRGGSYNEQFF.

This clone turned up a few times. The chain couples TRBV20-1 to TRBJ2-7; tentatively, D is TRBD2 (6 bases). Trimming cost V 5 bases and J 6 bases, with 11 bases left between them. Per the germline V gene, CDR1 is DFQATT and CDR2 is SNEGSKA (reference sequence). The CDR3 is made up of 11 amino acids. CDR3 in amino acids: CSAGGTSEQYF. The DNA of the CDR3 is TGCAGTGCTGGAGGGACTTCCGAGCAGTACTTC.

The table lists this clone with a few counts. CDR3 region: CASKSPSGNQPQHF. The CDR3 DNA reads TGTGCCAGCAAATCTCCTTCGGGCAATCAGCCCCAGCATTTT. The chain joins TRBV27 to TRBJ1-5; D ambiguous. The V gene's germline CDR1 is MNHEY and CDR2 SMNVEV (reference sequence). The CDR3 totals 14 residues. Trimming took 7 bases from V and 2 from J, leaving 12 bases between them.

This clone was found a few times. This sequence joins TRBV29-1 and TRBJ2-2; D gene unclear. The CDR3 is made up of 13 amino acids. Germline V gene lookup returns CDR1 SQVTM and CDR2 ANQGSEA. Between the trimmed V and J ends, which lost 4 bases and 5 bases, there was a span of 11 bases. CDR3 DNA sequence: TGCAGCGTTGGAACGCGCCTAACCGGGGAGCTGTTTTTT. Translating it yields CSVGTRLTGELFF.

The rearrangement uses TRBV28 and TRBJ2-7; TRBD1 might be the D (6 bases). Trimming stripped 10 bases from V and 2 bases from J, with 12 bases between. CDR1 is MDHEN, CDR2 SYDVKM, per germline. The CDR3 runs 12 residues. This chain's CDR3 is CATSGHPYEQYF. CDR3 DNA sequence: TGTGCCACCTCGGGACATCCCTACGAGCAGTACTTC.

CDR3: CASTQTGGRTEAFF. CDR3 sequence (DNA): TGTGCCAGCACCCAGACAGGGGGGAGGACTGAAGCTTTCTTT. The gene calls are TRBV6-1 and TRBJ1-1; 9 nucleotides match TRBD1. The J segment lost 5 bases and the V segment lost 7 bases, leaving 8 bases of the junction unmatched. The germline V gene encodes CDR1 MNHNS and CDR2 SASEGT. The CDR3 covers 14 residues.

The chain uses TRBV29-1 and TRBJ2-2; D is undetermined. Germline V CDR1 and CDR2: SQVTM, ANQGSEA. Trimming cost V 6 bases and J 6 bases, with 8 bases left between them. There are 11 residues in the CDR3. The CDR3 sequence is CSVPLPGELFF. The CDR3 DNA is TGCAGCGTCCCGCTACCCGGGGAGCTGTTTTTT.

The chain combines TRBV4-3 with TRBJ2-2; TRBD2 matches 8 bases. The length of the CDR3 is 15 residues. The V segment lost 0 bases and the J segment 6 bases; nucleotides outside the gene matches: 3. In germline, CDR1 is LGHNA, CDR2 YSLEER. For the CDR3, the DNA is TGCGCCAGCAGCCAAGATCCGGGAGGGGCCGGGGAGCTGTTTTTT. Amino acids: CASSQDPGGAGELFF.

This chain connects TRBV7-9 to TRBJ2-7; a possible D gene is TRBD1 (6 bases). This CDR3 is 15 amino acids long. V lost 5 bases and J 0 bases, leaving 14 bases between the germline ends. In germline, CDR1 is SEHNR, CDR2 FQNEAQ (reference sequence). The CDR3 sequence: CASSPRTAFSYEQYF. As DNA, the CDR3 is TGTGCCAGCAGCCCCAGGACAGCCTTCTCCTACGAGCAGTACTTC.

This clone turned up a few times. J is TRBJ2-1 and V is TRBV4-3, with TRBD2 matching 9 bases. Germline-derived CDR1 and CDR2 are LGHNA and YSLEER. CDR3 length: 17 amino acids. Trimming removed 2 bases from V and 1 base from J; junction bases left unmatched: 6. This CDR3 is CASSQRISGSSYNEQFF. The CDR3 DNA is TGCGCCAGCAGCCAACGAATTAGCGGGAGTTCCTACAATGAGCAGTTCTTC.

In regard to this clone: The conserved phenylalanine or tryptophan normally closing the CDR3 is absent here, so this likely arose from a read error. It is unclear where the CDR3 begins or ends on the DNA, so no DNA is shown, and the CDR3 is as TCRdb lists it. This rearrangement joins TRBV7-2 to TRBJ1-2; the D segment call TRBD1 is taken from the table without a DNA check. Germline CDR1 is SGHTA and CDR2 is FQGNSA. 12 amino acids form the CDR3, both terminal residues included. The CDR3 sequence is CASSLQGQGADY.

This clone appeared a few times. The rearrangement joins TRBV11-2 to TRBJ2-3; a weak D match, TRBD1 (5 bases). This CDR3 has 14 amino acids. The V end was cut by 1 base, the J end by 3 bases, with 8 bases between. The germline V gene has CDR1 SGHAT and CDR2 FQNNGV. The CDR3 region is CASSLGGKTDTQYF. As DNA, the CDR3 is TGTGCCAGCAGCTTAGGGGGCAAGACAGATACGCAGTATTTT.

On this clone itself: The same CDR3 also results from other DNA sequences found in this sample. The rearrangement uses TRBV29-1 and TRBJ1-1; D uncertain. Germline V gene sequence: CDR1 SQVTM, CDR2 ANQGSEA. Trimming took off 4 bases at V and 0 bases at J, with 9 bases between the two ends. This CDR3 region has 13 residues. The CDR3 DNA is TGCAGCGTTGCCGGGAAGATGAACACTGAAGCTTTCTTT. This translates into CSVAGKMNTEAFF.

In its sample, this clone was seen a few times. V usage is TRBV4-1 and J usage is TRBJ2-1, with TRBD2 identical over 8 bases. This CDR3 spans 16 amino acids. Germline-derived CDR1 and CDR2 are MGHRA and YSYEKL. Unmatched junction bases numbered 7, after V lost 4 bases and J lost 2 bases. CDR3 amino acids: CASSPITSGPYNEQFF. The CDR3 DNA is TGCGCCAGCAGCCCCATAACTAGCGGACCCTACAATGAGCAGTTCTTC.

This clone was seen a handful of times. The J gene is TRBJ2-7, the V gene TRBV4-2; D is ambiguous. V lost 0 bases and J lost 4, with 13 bases in between. Germline values: CDR1 LGHNA, CDR2 YNFKEQ. The CDR3 is 15 residues long. This CDR3 is CASSQEVGLWYEQYF. DNA for the CDR3: TGTGCCAGCAGCCAAGAAGTCGGTCTTTGGTACGAGCAGTACTTC.

The V gene is TRBV29-1, the J gene TRBJ2-1, with TRBD2 identical over 10 bases. V lost 3 bases to trimming and J lost 1 base; unmatched junction nucleotides: 9. CDR1 SQVTM and CDR2 ANQGSEA come from the germline V gene. The CDR3 is 17 residues long. In DNA form, the CDR3 reads TGCAGCGTTGAGTCGGTAGTAGCGGGGGGTTCCTACAATGAGCAGTTCTTC. Translation gives CSVESVVAGGSYNEQFF.

The rearrangement joins TRBV19 to TRBJ1-2; TRBD1 is a possible D gene (5 bases). The CDR3 has 14 amino acids. CDR1 is LNHDA and CDR2 is SQIVND in the germline V gene (reference sequence). V was trimmed by 8 bases and J by 2 bases, leaving 15 bases between them. The CDR3 sequence is CASPQGLRNYGYTF. In DNA form, the CDR3 reads TGTGCCAGTCCCCAGGGATTAAGGAACTATGGCTACACCTTC.

This rearrangement joins TRBV6-5 to TRBJ2-3; no firm D call. There are 14 residues in the CDR3. Germline V CDR1 and CDR2: MNHEY, SVGAGI. The V end was cut by 7 bases, the J end by 3 bases, with 14 bases between. DNA of the CDR3: TGTGCCAGCAAAGCCGGGTCTTTAACAGATACGCAGTATTTT. Translation gives CASKAGSLTDTQYF.

There are a few counts of this clone. The rearrangement uses TRBV19 and TRBJ2-1; D gene ambiguous. The CDR3 consists of 13 residues. Deletions cut 2 bases from V and 3 bases from J, with 5 bases between. Germline-derived CDR1 and CDR2 are LNHDA and SQIVND (reference sequence). Here the CDR3 reads CASSIFIYNEQFF. The CDR3 nucleotides read TGTGCCAGTAGTATATTCATCTACAATGAGCAGTTCTTC.

This clone turned up a few times. The V and J genes are TRBV6-1 and TRBJ2-3; 10 bases fit TRBD2. The germline gives CDR1 MNHNS, CDR2 SASEGT. The CDR3 length is 17 residues. The V and J ends lost 8 bases and 5 bases, in that order; junction bases with no gene match: 16. The CDR3 here is CASRGGSGRGRGDTQYF. For the CDR3, the DNA is TGTGCCAGCCGTGGGGGGAGCGGGAGGGGCAGGGGAGATACGCAGTATTTT.

This clone was seen a few times. The rearrangement links TRBV28 to TRBJ2-7, with a weak D call TRBD1 (5 bases). The CDR3 loop spans 12 amino acids. Germline assignment: CDR1 MDHEN and CDR2 SYDVKM. V shed 4 bases and J shed 3 bases, with 7 bases lying between them. The CDR3 DNA reads TGTGCCAGCAGTTCGACAGTCTACGAGCAGTACTTC. It yields the protein CASSSTVYEQYF.

This rearrangement joins TRBV19 to TRBJ2-7; 12 bases line up with TRBD2. J lost 1 base, V lost 1 base, and 2 bases had no gene match. CDR3 length: 16 amino acids. CDR1 is LNHDA, CDR2 SQIVND, per germline (reference sequence). The CDR3 loop is CASSIAGTSGSYEQYF. The CDR3 DNA reads as TGTGCCAGTAGTATAGCCGGGACTAGCGGGTCCTACGAGCAGTACTTC.

The chain uses TRBV5-1 and TRBJ2-3; possible D gene TRBD2, 6 bases. The CDR3 is 15 residues long. Germline V gene lookup returns CDR1 SGHRS and CDR2 YFSETQ. The V end lost 2 bases, the J end lost 0 bases, and 10 bases lay between the germline ends. For the CDR3, the DNA is TGCGCCAGCAGCTTTGACGGGAGTAGCACAGATACGCAGTATTTT. Amino acid sequence: CASSFDGSSTDTQYF.

This clone was seen a few times. The chain carries TRBV5-1 and TRBJ2-7; TRBD1 aligns across 9 bases. Losses at the gene ends were 2 bases for V and 7 bases for J; bases not matched to a gene: 7. This CDR3 is 14 amino acids long. The germline CDR1 and CDR2 sequences are SGHRS and YFSETQ. CDR3 region: CASSLTGGRREQYF. The CDR3, as DNA: TGCGCCAGCAGCTTAACAGGGGGCAGGAGGGAGCAGTACTTC. The whole variable domain, remainder taken from reference TRBV5-1 and TRBJ2-7, is KAGVTQTPRYLIKTRGQQVTLSCSPISGHRSVSWYQQTPGQGLQFLFEYFSETQRNKGNFPGRFSGRQFSNSRSEMNVSTLELGDSALYLCASSLTGGRREQYFGPGTRLTVT.